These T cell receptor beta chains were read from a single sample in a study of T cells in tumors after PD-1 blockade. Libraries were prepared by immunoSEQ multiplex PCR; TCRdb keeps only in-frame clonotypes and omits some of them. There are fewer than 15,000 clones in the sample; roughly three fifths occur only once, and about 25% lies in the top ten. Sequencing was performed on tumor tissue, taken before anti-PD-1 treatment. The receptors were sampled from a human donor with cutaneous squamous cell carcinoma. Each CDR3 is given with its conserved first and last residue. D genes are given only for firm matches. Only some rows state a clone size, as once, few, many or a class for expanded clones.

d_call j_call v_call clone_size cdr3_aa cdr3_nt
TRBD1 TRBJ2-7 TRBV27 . CATSRTGSSYEQYF TGTGCCACATCCCGGACAGGGAGCTCCTACGAGCAGTACTTC
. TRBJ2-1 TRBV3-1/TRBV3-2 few CASSLGVGDEQFF TGTGCCAGCAGCCTGGGGGTGGGGGATGAGCAGTTCTTC
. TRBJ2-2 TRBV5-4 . CASSFGASLTGELFF TGTGCCAGCAGCTTTGGGGCTAGCCTCACCGGGGAGCTGTTTTTT
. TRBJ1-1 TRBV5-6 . CASSFIGRSSNTEAFF TGTGCCAGCAGCTTCATAGGCAGGAGTTCGAACACTGAAGCTTTCTTT
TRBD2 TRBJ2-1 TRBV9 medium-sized CASSVVAGGHNEQFF TGTGCCAGCAGCGTAGTGGCGGGGGGACACAATGAGCAGTTCTTC
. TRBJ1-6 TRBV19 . CASSTNSGASYNSPLHF TGTGCCAGTAGTACTAATTCAGGAGCCTCCTATAATTCACCCCTCCACTTT
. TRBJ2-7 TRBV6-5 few CASRKGAYEQYF TGTGCCAGCAGAAAGGGAGCCTACGAGCAGTACTTC
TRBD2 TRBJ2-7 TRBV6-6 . CASNVAGGPVEQYF TGTGCCAGCAATGTAGCGGGGGGGCCGGTCGAGCAGTACTTC
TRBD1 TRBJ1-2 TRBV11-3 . CASSLAGGLVYGYTF TGTGCCAGCAGCTTAGCAGGGGGTCTGGTCTATGGCTACACCTTC
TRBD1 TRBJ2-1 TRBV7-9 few CASSLGQGASYNEQFF TGTGCCAGCAGCTTAGGGCAGGGGGCCTCCTACAATGAGCAGTTCTTC
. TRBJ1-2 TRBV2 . CASSEIRNYGYTF TGTGCCAGCAGTGAAATCCGGAACTATGGCTACACCTTC
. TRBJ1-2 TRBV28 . CASSSIPNYGYTF TGTGCCAGCAGTTCGATTCCTAACTATGGCTACACCTTC
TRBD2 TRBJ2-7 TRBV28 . CASSTPGLAAPPSYEQYF TGTGCCAGCAGTACTCCGGGACTAGCGGCTCCCCCCTCCTACGAGCAGTACTTC
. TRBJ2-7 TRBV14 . CASSQEWATSYEQYF TGTGCCAGCAGCCAAGAATGGGCAACCTCCTACGAGCAGTACTTC
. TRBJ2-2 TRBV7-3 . CASSSQGSGELFF TGTGCCAGCAGCTCCCAGGGGAGCGGGGAGCTGTTTTTT
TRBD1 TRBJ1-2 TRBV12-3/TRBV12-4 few CASSPRDSDGYTF TGTGCCAGCAGTCCCCGGGACAGCGACGGCTACACCTTC
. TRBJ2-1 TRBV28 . CASSLFPNQGGEQFF TGTGCCAGCAGTTTATTCCCAAACCAGGGGGGTGAGCAGTTCTTC
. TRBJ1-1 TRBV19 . CASRGGARTEAFF TGTGCCAGTAGGGGGGGGGCGAGGACTGAAGCTTTCTTT
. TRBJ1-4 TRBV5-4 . CASSWNGKNNEKLFF TGTGCCAGCAGCTGGAACGGAAAGAATAATGAAAAACTGTTTTTT
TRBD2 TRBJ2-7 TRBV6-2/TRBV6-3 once CASSYSGSGRRYEQYF TGTGCCAGCAGTTACTCGGGCAGCGGGAGGCGCTACGAGCAGTACTTC
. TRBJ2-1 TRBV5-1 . CASTSGGAKHSEQFF TGCGCCAGCACTTCTGGAGGGGCGAAACACAGTGAGCAGTTCTTC
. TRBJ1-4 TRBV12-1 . CASSIDTGATNEKLFF TGTGCCAGCAGCATCGACACAGGGGCAACTAATGAAAAACTGTTTTTT
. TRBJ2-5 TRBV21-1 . CASSKSHETRAGQYQETQYF TGTGCCAGCAGCAAGTCCCACGAGACTAGGGCGGGACAGTACCAAGAGACCCAGTACTTC
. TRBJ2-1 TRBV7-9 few CASGDGNEQFF TGTGCCAGCGGGGACGGCAATGAGCAGTTCTTC
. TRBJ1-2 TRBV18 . CASSPGLDKGYTF TGTGCCAGCTCACCGGGACTGGATAAGGGCTACACCTTC
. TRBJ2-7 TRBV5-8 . CASSLGVGASYEQYF TGTGCCAGCAGCTTGGGAGTGGGGGCCTCCTACGAGCAGTACTTC
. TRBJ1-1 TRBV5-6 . CASSLKNTEAFF TGTGCCAGCAGCTTGAAGAACACTGAAGCTTTCTTT